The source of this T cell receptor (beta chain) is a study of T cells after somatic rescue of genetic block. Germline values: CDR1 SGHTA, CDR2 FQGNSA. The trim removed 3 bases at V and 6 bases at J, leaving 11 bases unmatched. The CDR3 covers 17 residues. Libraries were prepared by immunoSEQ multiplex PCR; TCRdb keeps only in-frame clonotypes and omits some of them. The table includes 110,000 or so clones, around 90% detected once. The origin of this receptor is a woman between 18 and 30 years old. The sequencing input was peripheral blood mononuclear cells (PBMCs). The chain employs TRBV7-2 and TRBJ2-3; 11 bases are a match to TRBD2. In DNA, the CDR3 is TGTGCCAGCAGCTTCATGCTAGCGGGGGGTTCTCACGATACGCAGTATTTT. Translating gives CASSFMLAGGSHDTQYF.